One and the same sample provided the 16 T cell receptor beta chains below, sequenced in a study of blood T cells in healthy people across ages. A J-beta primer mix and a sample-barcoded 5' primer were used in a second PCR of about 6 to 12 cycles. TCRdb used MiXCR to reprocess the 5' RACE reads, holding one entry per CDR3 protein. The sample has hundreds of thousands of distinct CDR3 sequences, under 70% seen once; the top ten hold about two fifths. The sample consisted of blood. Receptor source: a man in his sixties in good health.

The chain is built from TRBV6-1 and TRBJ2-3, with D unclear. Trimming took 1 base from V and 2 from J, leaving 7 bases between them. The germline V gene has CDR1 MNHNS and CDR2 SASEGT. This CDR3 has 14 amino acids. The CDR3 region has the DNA TGTGCCAGCAGTGAAGACAGACTCACAGATACGCAGTATTTT. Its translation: CASSEDRLTDTQYF.

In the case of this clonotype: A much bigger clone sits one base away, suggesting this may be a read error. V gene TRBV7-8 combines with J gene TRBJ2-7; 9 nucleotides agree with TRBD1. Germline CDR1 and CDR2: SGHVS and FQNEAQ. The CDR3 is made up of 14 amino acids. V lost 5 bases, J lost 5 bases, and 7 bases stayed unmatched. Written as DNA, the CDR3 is TGTGCCAGCAGCGTGGGACAGGGAGTCCACGAGCAGTACTTC. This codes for CASSVGQGVHEQYF.

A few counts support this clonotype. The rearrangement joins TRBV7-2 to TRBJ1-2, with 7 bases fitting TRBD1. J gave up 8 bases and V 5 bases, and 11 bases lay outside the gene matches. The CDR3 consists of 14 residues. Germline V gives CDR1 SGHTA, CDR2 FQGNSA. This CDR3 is CASSLSGQRGGYTF. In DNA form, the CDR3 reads TGTGCCAGCAGCCTCTCGGGACAGCGGGGGGGCTACACCTTC. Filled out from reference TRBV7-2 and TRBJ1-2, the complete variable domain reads GAGVSQSPSNKVTEKGKDVELRCDPISGHTALYWYRQSLGQGLEFLIYFQGNSAPDKSGLPSDRFSAERTGGSVSTLTIQRTQQEDSAVYLCASSLSGQRGGYTFGSGTRLTVV.

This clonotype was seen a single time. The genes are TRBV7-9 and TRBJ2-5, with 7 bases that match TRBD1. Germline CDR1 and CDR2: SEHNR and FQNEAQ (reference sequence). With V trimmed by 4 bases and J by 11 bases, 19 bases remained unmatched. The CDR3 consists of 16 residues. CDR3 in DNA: TGTGCCAGCAGCTCTAAGGGGACAGCGGCTGACAATGAGCAGTACTTC. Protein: CASSSKGTAADNEQYF.

Here the CDR3 reads CASSSVAGGYEQYF. DNA of the CDR3: TGTGCCAGCAGCTCCGTAGCGGGGGGCTACGAGCAGTACTTC. The chain recombines TRBV11-2 with TRBJ2-7; the match to TRBD2 covers 10 bases. The junction had 3 bases not matched to a gene; V was cut back by 4 bases and J by 3 bases. This CDR3 is built from 14 residues. The germline V gene encodes CDR1 SGHAT and CDR2 FQNNGV.

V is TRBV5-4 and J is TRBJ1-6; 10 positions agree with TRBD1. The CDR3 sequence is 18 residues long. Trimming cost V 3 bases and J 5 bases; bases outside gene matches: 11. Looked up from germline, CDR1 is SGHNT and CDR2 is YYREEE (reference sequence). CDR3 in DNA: TGTGCCAGCAGCTCGATCGGGACAGGGGAGTCCAATAATTCACCCCTCCACTTT. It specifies CASSSIGTGESNNSPLHF.

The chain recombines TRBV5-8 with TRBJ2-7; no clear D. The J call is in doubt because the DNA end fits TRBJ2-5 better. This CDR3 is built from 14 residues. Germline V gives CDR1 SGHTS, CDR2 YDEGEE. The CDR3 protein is CASKQSVTQETQYF. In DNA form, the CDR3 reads TGTGCCAGCAAACAGAGTGTCACCCAAGAGACCCAGTACTTC.

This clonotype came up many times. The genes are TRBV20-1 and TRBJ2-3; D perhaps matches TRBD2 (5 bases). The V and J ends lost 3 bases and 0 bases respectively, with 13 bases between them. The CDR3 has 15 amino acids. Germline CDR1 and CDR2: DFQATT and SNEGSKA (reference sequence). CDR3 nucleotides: TGCAGTGCTAGTAATTTGGCGGGCAGCACAGATACGCAGTATTTT. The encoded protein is CSASNLAGSTDTQYF.

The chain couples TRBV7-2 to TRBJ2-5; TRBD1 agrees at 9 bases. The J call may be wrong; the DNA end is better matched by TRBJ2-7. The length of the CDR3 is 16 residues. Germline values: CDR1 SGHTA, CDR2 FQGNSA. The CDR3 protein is CASSLDGTGNYYEQYF. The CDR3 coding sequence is TGTGCCAGCAGCTTAGACGGGACAGGGAACTACTACGAGCAGTACTTC.

The CDR3 DNA sequence: TGTGCCAGCAGCCAAGAAACGGGGCAGGGGGCATTCGGGGAGACCCAGTACTTC. Amino acid sequence: CASSQETGQGAFGETQYF. The J gene is TRBJ2-5, the V gene TRBV4-2; 8 bases agree with TRBD1. Germline CDR1 LGHNA, CDR2 YNFKEQ. Trimming took 0 bases from V and 5 from J; bases not matched to a gene: 14. The CDR3 is 18 residues long.

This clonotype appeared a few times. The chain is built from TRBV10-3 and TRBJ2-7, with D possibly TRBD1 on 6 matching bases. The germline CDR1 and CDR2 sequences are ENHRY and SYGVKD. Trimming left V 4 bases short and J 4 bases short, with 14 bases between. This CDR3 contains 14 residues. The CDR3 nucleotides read TGTGCCATCAGTGGAGGGACACAGGCTTACGAGCAGTACTTC. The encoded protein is CAISGGTQAYEQYF.

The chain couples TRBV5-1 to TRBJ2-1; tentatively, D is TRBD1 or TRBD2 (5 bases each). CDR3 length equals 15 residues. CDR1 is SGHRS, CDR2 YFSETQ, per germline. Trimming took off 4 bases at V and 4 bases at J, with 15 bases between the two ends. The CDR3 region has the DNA TGCGCCAGCAGCAGCGAGGGACGAGGATACAATGAGCAGTTCTTC. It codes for CASSSEGRGYNEQFF.

The CDR3 region has the DNA TGCGCCAGCAGCCAAGACTCCGGGCGCGAGCAGTACTTC. Its translation: CASSQDSGREQYF. V gene TRBV4-3 combines with J gene TRBJ2-5; D remains ambiguous. Gene TRBJ2-7 matches the end of the DNA better, so the J call may be wrong. CDR1 and CDR2 from the germline V gene are LGHNA and YSLEER. The CDR3 has 13 residues.

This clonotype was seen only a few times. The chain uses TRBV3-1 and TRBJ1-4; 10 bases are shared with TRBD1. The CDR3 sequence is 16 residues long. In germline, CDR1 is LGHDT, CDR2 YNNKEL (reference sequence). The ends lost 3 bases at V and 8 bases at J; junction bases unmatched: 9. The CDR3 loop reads CASSQNPGQGSEKLFF. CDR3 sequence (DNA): TGTGCCAGCAGCCAGAACCCGGGACAGGGGTCAGAAAAACTGTTTTTT.

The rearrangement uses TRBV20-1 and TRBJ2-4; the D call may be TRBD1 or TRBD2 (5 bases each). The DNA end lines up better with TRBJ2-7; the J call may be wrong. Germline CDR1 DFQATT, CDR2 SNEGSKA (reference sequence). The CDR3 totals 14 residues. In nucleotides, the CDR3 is TGCAGTGCTACGAACCGGGGACCCGCCTACGAGCAGTACTTC. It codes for CSATNRGPAYEQYF.

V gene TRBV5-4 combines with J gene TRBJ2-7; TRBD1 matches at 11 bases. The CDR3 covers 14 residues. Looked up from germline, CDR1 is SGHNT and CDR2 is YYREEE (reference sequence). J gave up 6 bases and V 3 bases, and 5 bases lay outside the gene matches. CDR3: CASSSGQGVGEQYF. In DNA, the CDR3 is TGTGCCAGCAGCTCGGGACAGGGGGTGGGCGAGCAGTACTTC.